The clone carrying this T cell receptor beta chain has at least ten counts. Antigen: not known. The sample comes from a study of Graves' ophthalmopathy and Graves' hyperthyroidism. About the study: The authors collected peripheral blood at initial diagnosis, before any treatment. Study results and caveats: Predictions made by the model for ophthalmopathy progression reached approximately 70% sensitivity and about 72% specificity.

PBMCs came from over 9.5 ml of fresh peripheral blood. Using RNA transcripts, the TCR beta CDR3 regions were amplified. In the first round, RT-PCR was carried out with HTBI primers, and a multiplex PCR formed the second round. MiXCR was run by TCRdb on the multiplex PCR reads, yielding one entry per CDR3 protein. The table records 350,000 to 450,000 distinct CDR3 sequences, about a sixth of them present only once. The V and J ends lost 10 bases and 7 bases respectively, with 16 bases between them. CDR1 and CDR2 (germline): SGHTA, FQGNSA. This CDR3 is built from 12 residues. The sequenced sample consisted of peripheral blood. The chain employs TRBV7-2 and TRBJ1-1; a possible D gene is TRBD1 (6 bases). The source is a woman under 30 with Graves' ophthalmopathy. The CDR3 bases are TGTGCCACCTTCGACGGGGGGCTTGAAGCTTTCTTT. This translates into CATFDGGLEAFF.